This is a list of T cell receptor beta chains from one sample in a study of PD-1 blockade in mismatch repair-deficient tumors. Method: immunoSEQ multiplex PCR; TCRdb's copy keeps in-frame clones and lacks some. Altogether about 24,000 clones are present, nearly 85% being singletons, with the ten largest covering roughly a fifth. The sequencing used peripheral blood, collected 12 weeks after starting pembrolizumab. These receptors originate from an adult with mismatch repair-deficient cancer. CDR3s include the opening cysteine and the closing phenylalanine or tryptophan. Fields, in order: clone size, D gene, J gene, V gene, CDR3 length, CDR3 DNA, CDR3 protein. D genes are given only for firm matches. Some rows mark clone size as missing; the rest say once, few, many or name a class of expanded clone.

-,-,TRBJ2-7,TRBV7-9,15,TGTGCCAGCAGCCCGTTTCGCTCGAGGGGATACGAGCAGTACTTC,CASSPFRSRGYEQYF
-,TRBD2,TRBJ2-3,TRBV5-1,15,TGCGCCAGCAGCATCGGGGGGATACAAGCAGATACGCAGTATTTT,CASSIGGIQADTQYF
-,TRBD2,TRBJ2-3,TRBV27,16,TGTGCCACCTCTGGGACTAGTTCTGGGTTGTCAGATACGCAGTATTTT,CATSGTSSGLSDTQYF
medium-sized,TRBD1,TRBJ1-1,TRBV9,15,TGTGCCAGCAGCGCAGCCGGGACAGGGGTCCCGGTAGCTTTCTTT,CASSAAGTGVPVAFF
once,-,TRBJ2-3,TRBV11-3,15,TGTGCCAGCAGCCGTTCAACAGGGTATTCAGATACGCAGTATTTT,CASSRSTGYSDTQYF
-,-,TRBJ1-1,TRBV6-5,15,TGTGCCAGCAGATCCCACAGGGACGCGAACACTGAAGCTTTCTTT,CASRSHRDANTEAFF
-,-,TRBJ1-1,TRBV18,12,TGTGCCAGCTCACCGACAGACACTGAAGCTTTCTTT,CASSPTDTEAFF
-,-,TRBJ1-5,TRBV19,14,TGTGCCAGTAGTATACAGGGACCGAGTCGGCCCCAGCATTTT,CASSIQGPSRPQHF
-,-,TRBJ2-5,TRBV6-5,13,TGTGCCAGCAGACGCAGGGAATGGGGGACCCAGTACTTC,CASRRREWGTQYF
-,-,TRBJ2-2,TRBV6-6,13,TGTGCCAGCAGACGACTTTACACCGGGGAGCTGTTTTTT,CASRRLYTGELFF
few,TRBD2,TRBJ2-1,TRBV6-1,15,TGTGCCAGCAGTGAAGCGACTAGCGGGAGCCACGAGCAGTTCTTC,CASSEATSGSHEQFF
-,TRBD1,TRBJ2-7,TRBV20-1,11,TGCAGTCCGGGACAGGGTTCCGAGCAGTACTTC,CSPGQGSEQYF
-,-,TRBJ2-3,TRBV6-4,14,TGTGCCAGCAGTGGGGGCGGGAGCACAGATACGCAGTATTTT,CASSGGGSTDTQYF
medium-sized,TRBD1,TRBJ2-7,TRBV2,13,TGTGCCAGCAGGGGACAGGGTGGTGGCGAGCAGTACTTC,CASRGQGGGEQYF
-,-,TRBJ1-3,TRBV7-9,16,TGTGCCAGCAGCTTAGCAACCAGACCCCCTGGAAACACCATATATTTT,CASSLATRPPGNTIYF
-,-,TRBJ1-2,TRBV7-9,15,TGTGCCAGCAGCTTAGCTCAGGCTCCTAACTATGGCTACACCTTC,CASSLAQAPNYGYTF
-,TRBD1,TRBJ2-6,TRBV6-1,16,TGTGCCAGCAGTGACGAGACAGGGAGTGGGGCCAACGTCCTGACTTTC,CASSDETGSGANVLTF
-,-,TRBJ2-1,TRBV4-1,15,TGCGCCAGCAGCCAAGAACCGGGCTCACACAATGAGCAGTTCTTC,CASSQEPGSHNEQFF
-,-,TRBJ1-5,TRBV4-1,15,TGCGCCAGCAGCCAAGTGGTCTCGCATAGTCAGCCCCAGCATTTT,CASSQVVSHSQPQHF
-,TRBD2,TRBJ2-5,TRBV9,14,TGTGCCAGCAGCGTAAGGGACTATCAAGAGACCCAGTACTTC,CASSVRDYQETQYF
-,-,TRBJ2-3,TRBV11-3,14,TGTGCCAGCAGCTTAGGGAGAAGCACAGATACGCAGTATTTT,CASSLGRSTDTQYF
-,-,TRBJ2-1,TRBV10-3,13,TGTGCCATCAGCTCAAAGGGAGACAATGAGCAGTTCTTC,CAISSKGDNEQFF
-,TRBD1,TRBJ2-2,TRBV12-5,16,TGTGCTAGTGGTTTGAGTATGGGACAGGGCACCGGGGAGCTGTTTTTT,CASGLSMGQGTGELFF
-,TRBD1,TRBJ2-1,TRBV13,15,TGTGCCAGCAGCACCGACAGGGCCTTGTACAATGAGCAGTTCTTC,CASSTDRALYNEQFF
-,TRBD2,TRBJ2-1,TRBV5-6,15,TGTGCCAGCAGCCCCGGGACTAGTGGGTTCTATGAGCAGTTCTTC,CASSPGTSGFYEQFF
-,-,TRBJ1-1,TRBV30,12,TGTGCCTGGAAAGTCCGGAACACTGAAGCTTTCTTT,CAWKVRNTEAFF
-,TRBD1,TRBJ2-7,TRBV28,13,TGTGCCAGCTCTTTGGGACAGGCTCCCAAGCAGTACTTC,CASSLGQAPKQYF
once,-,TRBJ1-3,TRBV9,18,TGTGCCAGCAGCGCCACCACAGGGTCGACTTATTCTGGAAACACCATATATTTT,CASSATTGSTYSGNTIYF
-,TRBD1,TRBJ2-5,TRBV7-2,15,TGTGCCAGCAGCTTAGGGACAGGGTACCAAGAGACCCAGTACTTC,CASSLGTGYQETQYF
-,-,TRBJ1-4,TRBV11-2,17,TGTGCCAGCAGCTTAGATCCGTGGAACCGACCCCATGAAAAACTGTTTTTT,CASSLDPWNRPHEKLFF
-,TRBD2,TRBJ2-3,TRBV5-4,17,TGTGCCAGCAGTCGGAGGACTAGCGGGAGGTCAGAAGATACGCAGTATTTT,CASSRRTSGRSEDTQYF
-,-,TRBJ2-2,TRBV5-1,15,TGCGCCAGCAGCCGACAGGCGACGAACACCGGGGAGCTGTTTTTT,CASSRQATNTGELFF
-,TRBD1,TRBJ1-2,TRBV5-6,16,TGTGCCAGCAGCGTATTCCGGGACAGCTATGCCCATGGCTACACCTTC,CASSVFRDSYAHGYTF
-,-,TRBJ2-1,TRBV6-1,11,TGTGCCAGCAGTGTCCGGGGTGAGCAGTTCTTC,CASSVRGEQFF
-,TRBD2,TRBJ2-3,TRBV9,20,TGTGCCAGCAGCGTAGGGGTTGGGAGCGGGAGGGCCTTAGTCACAGATACGCAGTATTTT,CASSVGVGSGRALVTDTQYF
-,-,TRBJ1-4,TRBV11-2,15,TGTGCCAGCAGCTTCAGGGGTGCGGATAATGAAAAACTGTTTTTT,CASSFRGADNEKLFF
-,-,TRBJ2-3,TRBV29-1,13,TGCAGCGCCCAAGAGGGAGCTGGAGATACGCAGTATTTT,CSAQEGAGDTQYF
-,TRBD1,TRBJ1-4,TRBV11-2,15,TGTGCCAGCCGTACGACAGGGAACGATAATGAAAAACTGTTTTTT,CASRTTGNDNEKLFF
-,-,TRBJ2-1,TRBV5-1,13,TGCGCCAGCAGCTTGCGCTTGAGCGATGAGCAGTTCTTC,CASSLRLSDEQFF
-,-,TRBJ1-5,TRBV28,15,TGTGCCAGCAGTTTGAGGCAGGGAACCAATCAGCCCCAGCATTTT,CASSLRQGTNQPQHF
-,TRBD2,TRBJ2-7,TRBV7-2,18,TGTGCCAGCAGCTTAGCTGGTAGCGGGAGAACGTCGAGGGGCGAGCAGTACTTC,CASSLAGSGRTSRGEQYF
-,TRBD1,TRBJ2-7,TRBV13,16,TGTGCCAGCAGCTTCACCAGGGGACAGGGACACCACGAGCAGTACTTC,CASSFTRGQGHHEQYF
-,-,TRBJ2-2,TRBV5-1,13,TGCGCCAGCGAGGAGGGTAGTGGCGGGGAGCTGTTTTTT,CASEEGSGGELFF
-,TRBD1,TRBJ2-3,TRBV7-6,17,TGTGCCAGCAGCTTAGGCTGGGGGACAGGGAACACAGATACGCAGTATTTT,CASSLGWGTGNTDTQYF
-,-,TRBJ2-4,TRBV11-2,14,TGTGCCAGCAGCTTATTCCTAGCCAAAAACATTCAGTACTTC,CASSLFLAKNIQYF
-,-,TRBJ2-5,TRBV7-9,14,TGTGCCAGCAGCTTAGAGCACGGATCATGGACCCAGTACTTC,CASSLEHGSWTQYF
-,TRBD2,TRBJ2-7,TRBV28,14,TGTGCCAGCAGTTTCAGCGGGAGACCCTACGAGCAGTACTTC,CASSFSGRPYEQYF
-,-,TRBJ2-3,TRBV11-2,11,TGTGCCAGCAGCTTGACAGATACGCAGTATTTT,CASSLTDTQYF
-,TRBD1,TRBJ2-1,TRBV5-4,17,TGTGCCAGCAGCTCGATGGCGGGGACAGGATATTACAATGAGCAGTTCTTC,CASSSMAGTGYYNEQFF
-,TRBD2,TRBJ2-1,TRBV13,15,TGTGCCAGCAGCTTAGGGCCAGCGGGGAACAATGAGCAGTTCTTC,CASSLGPAGNNEQFF
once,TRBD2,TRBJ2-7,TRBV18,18,TGTGCCAGCTCACCACAAACAGTCGGGAGGGGATCAGGAGGCGAGCAGTACTTC,CASSPQTVGRGSGGEQYF
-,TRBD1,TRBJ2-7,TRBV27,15,TGTGCCAGCAGTTCGACTACGACAGGGGGTTACGAGCAGTACTTC,CASSSTTTGGYEQYF